The sequence of this T cell receptor beta chain was determined in a study of blood T cell repertoires in COVID-19 (dated by TCRdb to between 2020 and 2021). With respect to the entire study: Samples covering the acute and convalescent phases of COVID-19 were provided by collaborators in the United States, Italy and Spain. A de-identified subject ID, COVID-19 status, age in years and sex were almost always included in the sample metadata. The material from the prospective study consisted of cDNA or gDNA derived from T cells, B-cell-depleted T cells, or PBMCs. A freely available public database, intended as a resource for researchers studying the immune response to SARS-CoV-2, is where the repertoires were released. Where available, HLA class I and class II types were obtained from metadata supplied by the sample provider rather than from assay-based typing. Samples came from the ongoing ImmuneRACE study (first 160 participants) plus 1,254 subjects from 6 global collaborators. Deeply sampled blood TCRbeta repertoires from subjects exposed to, actively infected with, or recovered from COVID-19 were included in the dataset. The study at large found these results: The amount of clinical and demographic metadata varied by source and participant and was provided uncurated.

Collaborating institutions collected whole blood in K2EDTA tubes following their own protocols. For TCRbeta analysis, collaborators shipped samples in one of three forms: frozen whole blood, isolated PBMCs, or DNA extracted from either of those sample types. Comments on this clone: The antigen it binds to is not known. Base-call qualities are not available, and no considerably larger clone is one nucleotide away.

TCRbeta CDR3 regions were amplified from genomic DNA using the immunoSEQ Assay, a bias-controlled multiplex PCR. As for how the authors treated the data: Within the assay, amplification of reference gene primers was used to estimate how many nucleated cells each sample contained. Sequence reads were collapsed and filtered to measure the absolute abundance of every unique TCRbeta CDR3 rearrangement. For each sample, productive Simpson clonality was calculated by taking the square root of Simpson's diversity index across productive rearrangements. TCRdb retrieved this table from immuneACCESS and kept in-frame rearrangements only. Not all clones are present; in checked studies, unresolved V genes account for under half, and no reason is known for the remainder. Clone size and V and J calls were adopted from that table, with D and trimming inferred from the DNA. Across this sample there are 270,000 or so clones, with about four fifths seen only once. Around 2.9% of the sample is taken by the ten largest.

This sequence originates from a woman aged 18 to 35 with acute or convalescent COVID-19. Sequencing was performed on peripheral blood.

The CDR3 has the sequence CASSYSSLAVTYEQYF. The DNA sequence is as follows: TGTGCCAGCAGTTACTCGTCTCTAGCGGTCACCTACGAGCAGTACTTC. The receptor chain draws on TRBV6-5 and TRBJ2-7; 7 nucleotides in the junction match TRBD2. The V end gives up 0 bases and the J end 2 bases, leaving 7 bases in the junction not matched to a gene. CDR1 and CDR2, per the germline V gene, are MNHEY and SVGAGI. From its cysteine to its phenylalanine, the CDR3 spans 16 amino acids. CDR3 DNA is the only sequence kept; it has 48 bases, read in frame from the first base.